These 18 T cell receptor beta chains share one sample of origin, sequenced in a study of T cell repertoires in cytomegalovirus infection. MiXCR was run by TCRdb on the reads, yielding one entry per CDR3 protein. The data contain about 140,000 distinct CDR3 sequences, about 6.5% of them seen just once; the ten biggest clones take up over 15%. Sequencing input: PBMCs. The source of these receptors is a human donor in good health (CMV status not recorded). Some clones in this sample may be carry-over from other donors' samples.

The chain links TRBV6-1 to TRBJ2-1, with D perhaps matching TRBD1 or TRBD2 (6 bases each). Trimming left V 8 bases short and J 12 bases short, with 17 bases between. The CDR3 contains 12 residues. Germline assignment: CDR1 MNHNS and CDR2 SASEGT. DNA of the CDR3: TGTGCCAGCGGAACTACGGGGGCGCGGCAGTTCTTC. Protein sequence: CASGTTGARQFF.

In its sample, this clonotype was seen many times. The chain joins TRBV20-1 to TRBJ1-4; 7 bases align to TRBD1. This CDR3 is built from 14 residues. CDR1 is DFQATT, CDR2 SNEGSKA, per germline (reference sequence). J was trimmed by 7 bases and V by 4 bases; bases with no gene match: 9. In nucleotides, the CDR3 is TGCAGTGCTACCCGACAGGGCCGGGGTGAAAAACTGTTTTTT. Encoded protein: CSATRQGRGEKLFF.

In regard to this clonotype: A much larger clone differs from this one at a single base, so this may be a read error. The gene calls are TRBV5-3 and TRBJ2-6; D is undetermined. TRBV5-3 is filed as an ORF, its function uncertain. The CDR3 is 15 residues long. V gave up 8 bases and J gave up 0 bases, with 12 bases separating them. The CDR3 DNA reads as TGTGCCAGCAGCATCGATAGCTCTGGGGCCAACGTCCTGACTTTC. It is translated as CASSIDSSGANVLTF.

This clonotype was counted ten times or more. As DNA, the CDR3 is TGCGCCAGCAGCCAGGAAAAATTCACAGATACGCAGTATTTT. Translation: CASSQEKFTDTQYF. The chain employs TRBV4-1 and TRBJ2-3; no firm D call. Looked up from germline, CDR1 is MGHRA and CDR2 is YSYEKL. This CDR3 has 14 residues. Trimming cost V 3 bases and J 2 bases, with 9 bases left between them.

The chain couples TRBV19 to TRBJ1-5; D remains ambiguous. The length of the CDR3 is 13 residues. Germline V gives CDR1 LNHDA, CDR2 SQIVND (reference sequence). V lost 7 bases and J lost 3, with 10 bases in between. The chain's CDR3 is CASTGRVNQPQHF. The CDR3 DNA sequence: TGTGCCAGTACCGGACGGGTCAATCAGCCCCAGCATTTT.

The gene calls are TRBV25-1 and TRBJ1-5, with a tentative D call TRBD1 (5 bases). CDR1 MGHDK and CDR2 SYGVNS come from the germline V gene. Deletions cut 4 bases from V and 3 bases from J, with 13 bases between. The length of the CDR3 is 15 residues. The CDR3 loop is CASSARGAPNQPQHF. The CDR3 DNA follows: TGTGCCAGCAGTGCCCGAGGGGCGCCCAATCAGCCCCAGCATTTT.

This clonotype has ten or more counts. This sequence joins TRBV7-6 and TRBJ2-2; TRBD1 agrees at 9 bases. Trimming cost V 5 bases and J 7 bases; bases outside gene matches: 11. From germline, CDR1 is SGHVS and CDR2 FNYEAQ. The CDR3 consists of 16 residues. The CDR3 DNA reads as TGTGCCAGCAGCCTTCAGGACAGGGGTTCTGGCGGGGAGCTGTTTTTT. Translated, it gives CASSLQDRGSGGELFF.

This clonotype came up many times. The chain couples TRBV5-1 to TRBJ1-1; no clear D gene. The V gene's germline CDR1 is SGHRS and CDR2 YFSETQ. This CDR3 contains 14 residues. The V end lost 3 bases, the J end lost 6 bases, and 15 bases lay between the germline ends. The CDR3 DNA reads as TGCGCCAGCAGCTCCCATCTGCGACCCCCTGAAGCTTTCTTT. Amino acids: CASSSHLRPPEAFF.

This clonotype was seen only once. The rearrangement uses TRBV14 and TRBJ1-2; 9 bases line up with TRBD1. V was pared by 2 bases and J by 0 bases, with 1 base of the junction left unmatched. The CDR3 contains 15 residues. The V gene's germline CDR1 is SGHDN and CDR2 FVKESK. Here the CDR3 DNA reads TGTGCCAGCAGCCAACGGGACAGGGCTAACTATGGCTACACCTTC. Residues: CASSQRDRANYGYTF.

This clonotype was seen ten or more times. The chain employs TRBV7-3 and TRBJ2-1; D is possibly TRBD2 (5 bases). The V gene lost 2 bases and the J gene lost 1 base, with 9 bases spanning the gap. Germline V CDR1 and CDR2: SGHTA, FQGTGA. The CDR3 consists of 15 residues. Here the CDR3 reads CASSLGGISYNEQFF. The CDR3 DNA follows: TGTGCCAGCAGCTTAGGAGGTATATCCTACAATGAGCAGTTCTTC.

This clonotype occurred many times. The CDR3 DNA is TGTGCCAGCAGTAGCTTTGGGCAGACCGACGAGCAGTACTTC. It encodes CASSSFGQTDEQYF. The chain uses TRBV6-2 or TRBV6-3 and TRBJ2-7; D is ambiguous. Trimming left V 5 bases short and J 5 bases short, with 16 bases between. CDR3 length equals 14 residues. CDR1 and CDR2 (germline): MNHEY, SVGEGT.

This clonotype came up many times. This chain connects TRBV7-8 to TRBJ1-2; no reliable D call. Looked up from germline, CDR1 is SGHVS and CDR2 is FQNEAQ. The CDR3 is made up of 16 amino acids. Trimming left V 5 bases short and J 4 bases short, with 20 bases between. The DNA of the CDR3 is TGTGCCAGCAGCCCCAGTGGGGTCGCGAGGATCTATGGCTACACCTTC. Amino acids: CASSPSGVARIYGYTF.

This clonotype has more than one count but fewer than ten. V is TRBV7-2 and J is TRBJ1-2; a weak D match, TRBD1 (5 bases). CDR1 is SGHTA and CDR2 is FQGNSA in the germline V gene. The CDR3 sequence is 14 residues long. V was shortened by 4 bases and J by 7 bases, with 16 bases between the two germline ends. The CDR3 DNA is TGTGCCAGCAGCTCCCTCCCAGGGAGGATTGGCTACACCTTC. Translated, it gives CASSSLPGRIGYTF.

This clonotype has a count of ten or more. V and J are TRBV3-1 and TRBJ1-1; TRBD1 aligns across 9 bases. Trimming at V came to 4 bases and at J to 5 bases, leaving 8 bases not matched to a gene. Per germline, CDR1 LGHDT and CDR2 YNNKEL (reference sequence). There are 15 residues in the CDR3. The CDR3 DNA is TGTGCCAGCAGCCCCAGAGGACAGGGGAATACTGAAGCTTTCTTT. Translating it yields CASSPRGQGNTEAFF.

The gene calls are TRBV2 and TRBJ2-1, with D maybe TRBD2 (6 bases). This CDR3 contains 13 residues. The germline gives CDR1 SNHLY, CDR2 FYNNEI. V gave up 4 bases and J gave up 5 bases, with 9 bases separating them. The CDR3 here is CASSGGLDNEQFF. Written as DNA, the CDR3 is TGTGCCAGCAGTGGGGGACTGGACAATGAGCAGTTCTTC.

This clonotype has at least ten counts. Here the CDR3 DNA reads TGCAGTGTTGTCCGGGACATAAATCAGCCCCAGCATTTT. It specifies CSVVRDINQPQHF. V is TRBV20-1 and J is TRBJ1-5; TRBD1 is a possible D gene (6 bases). In germline, CDR1 is DFQATT, CDR2 SNEGSKA (reference sequence). The CDR3 consists of 13 residues. V lost 7 bases and J 4 bases, leaving 14 bases between the germline ends.

This clonotype was counted at least ten times. The chain couples TRBV7-2 to TRBJ2-3, with D perhaps matching TRBD1 (6 bases). Per germline, CDR1 SGHTA and CDR2 FQGNSA. Trimming took 1 base from V and 3 from J, leaving 20 bases between them. This CDR3 is 18 amino acids long. As DNA, the CDR3 is TGTGCCAGCAGCTTAGTTCGGGACAATTTCTTTTCGACAGATACGCAGTATTTT. Encoded protein: CASSLVRDNFFSTDTQYF.

This clonotype was counted at least ten times. The chain is built from TRBV7-9 and TRBJ1-1; the D is unclear. Germline V lookup: CDR1 SEHNR, CDR2 FQNEAQ (reference sequence). The CDR3 has 14 residues. V was clipped by 1 base and J by 6 bases, with 12 bases between them. CDR3 loop: CASSLVGGDSEAFF. The CDR3 DNA is TGTGCCAGCAGCTTAGTTGGAGGCGACTCTGAAGCTTTCTTT.